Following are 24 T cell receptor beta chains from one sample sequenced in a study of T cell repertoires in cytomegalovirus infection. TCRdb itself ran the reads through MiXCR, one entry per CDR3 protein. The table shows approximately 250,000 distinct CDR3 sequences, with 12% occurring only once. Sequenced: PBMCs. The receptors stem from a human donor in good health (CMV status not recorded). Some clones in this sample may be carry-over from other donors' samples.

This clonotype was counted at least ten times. This chain's CDR3 is CASGPLGGAGEAFF. CDR3 sequence (DNA): TGCGCCAGCGGCCCGTTGGGAGGGGCGGGTGAAGCTTTCTTT. The rearrangement links TRBV5-1 to TRBJ1-1, with D possibly matching TRBD1 (5 bases). Trimming cost V 7 bases and J 7 bases, with 20 bases left between them. Germline V gives CDR1 SGHRS, CDR2 YFSETQ. This CDR3 is 14 amino acids long.

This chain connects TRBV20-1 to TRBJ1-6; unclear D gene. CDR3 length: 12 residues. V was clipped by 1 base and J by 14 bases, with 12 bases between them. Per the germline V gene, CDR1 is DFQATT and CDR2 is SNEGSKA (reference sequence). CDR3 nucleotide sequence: TGCAGTGCTAGAGTACCCGGGTCAACCCTCCACTTT. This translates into CSARVPGSTLHF.

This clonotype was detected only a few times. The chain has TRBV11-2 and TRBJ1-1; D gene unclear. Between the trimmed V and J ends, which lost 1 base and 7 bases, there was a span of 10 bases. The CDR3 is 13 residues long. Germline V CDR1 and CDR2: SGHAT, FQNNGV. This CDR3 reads CASSLGGLGEAFF. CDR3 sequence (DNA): TGTGCCAGCAGCTTAGGAGGGCTTGGTGAAGCTTTCTTT.

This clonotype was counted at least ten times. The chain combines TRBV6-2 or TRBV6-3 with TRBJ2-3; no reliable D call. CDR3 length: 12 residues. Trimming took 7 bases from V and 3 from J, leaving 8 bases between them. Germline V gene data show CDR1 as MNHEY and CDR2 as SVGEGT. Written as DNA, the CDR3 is TGTGCCAGCAAGTCGGAAACAGATACGCAGTATTTT. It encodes CASKSETDTQYF.

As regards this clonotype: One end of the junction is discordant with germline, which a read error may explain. The CDR3 is CATSRDTSASYIF. CDR3 DNA: TGTGCCACCAGCCGGGACACATCCGCGTCTTATATCTTT. The genes are TRBV15 and TRBJ1-1; D may be TRBD1 (6 bases). From germline, CDR1 is LNHNV and CDR2 YYDKDF (reference sequence). This CDR3 region has 13 residues.

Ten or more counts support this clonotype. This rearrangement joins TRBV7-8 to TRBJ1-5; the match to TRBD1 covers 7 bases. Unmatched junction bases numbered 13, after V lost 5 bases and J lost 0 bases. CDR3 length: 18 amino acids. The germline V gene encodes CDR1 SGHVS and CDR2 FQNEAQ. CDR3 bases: TGTGCCAGCAGCCTGCTCCAAGGGGGCGGTTATAGCAATCAGCCCCAGCATTTT. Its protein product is CASSLLQGGGYSNQPQHF.

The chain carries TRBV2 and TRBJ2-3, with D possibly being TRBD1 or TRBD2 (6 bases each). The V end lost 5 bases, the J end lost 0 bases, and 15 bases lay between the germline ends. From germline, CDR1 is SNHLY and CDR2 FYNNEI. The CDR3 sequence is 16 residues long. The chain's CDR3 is CASSPGGLLSTDTQYF. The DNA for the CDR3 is TGTGCCAGCAGTCCTGGGGGGCTTTTGAGCACAGATACGCAGTATTTT.

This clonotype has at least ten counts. The CDR3 spells CASSPQPELRSGANVLTF. DNA for the CDR3: TGTGCCAGCAGCCCCCAGCCTGAATTGCGCTCTGGGGCCAACGTCCTGACTTTC. V gene TRBV7-9 combines with J gene TRBJ2-6; D is uncertain. The germline V gene encodes CDR1 SEHNR and CDR2 FQNEAQ (reference sequence). This CDR3 spans 18 amino acids. V was trimmed by 5 bases and J by 0 bases, leaving 17 bases between them.

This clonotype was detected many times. The CDR3 sequence: CASSLGGPTGELFF. CDR3 DNA: TGTGCCAGCAGCTTGGGGGGGCCCACCGGGGAGCTGTTTTTT. The chain employs TRBV7-2 and TRBJ2-2; D is possibly TRBD2 (7 bases). Trimming took 3 bases from V and 4 from J, leaving 9 bases between them. The CDR3 contains 14 residues. Per germline, CDR1 SGHTA and CDR2 FQGNSA.

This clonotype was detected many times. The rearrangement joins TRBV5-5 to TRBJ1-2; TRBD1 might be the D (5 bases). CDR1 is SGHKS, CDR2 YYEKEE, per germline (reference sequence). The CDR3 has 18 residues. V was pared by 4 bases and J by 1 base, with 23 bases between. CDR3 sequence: CASSDLGISGRLNYGYTF. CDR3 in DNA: TGTGCCAGCAGCGACTTGGGGATATCGGGACGGCTTAACTATGGCTACACCTTC. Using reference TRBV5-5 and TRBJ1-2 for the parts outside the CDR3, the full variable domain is DAGVTQSPTHLIKTRGQQVTLRCSPISGHKSVSWYQQVLGQGPQFIFQYYEKEERGRGNFPDRFSARQFPNYSSELNVNALLLGDSALYLCASSDLGISGRLNYGYTFGSGTRLTVV.

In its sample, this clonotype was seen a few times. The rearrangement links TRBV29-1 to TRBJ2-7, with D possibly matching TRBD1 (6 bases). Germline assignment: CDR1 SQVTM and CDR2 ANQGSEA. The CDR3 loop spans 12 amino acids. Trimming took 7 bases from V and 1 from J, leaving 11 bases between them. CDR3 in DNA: TGCAGCGCTTTACAGGGTTCCTACGAGCAGTACTTC. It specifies CSALQGSYEQYF.

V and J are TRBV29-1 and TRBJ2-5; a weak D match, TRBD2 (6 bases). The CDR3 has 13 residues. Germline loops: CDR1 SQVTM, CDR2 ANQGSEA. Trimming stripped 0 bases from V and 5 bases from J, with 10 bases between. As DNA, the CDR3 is TGCAGCGTTGAAGAATGGAGGGGCGAGACCCAGTACTTC. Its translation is CSVEEWRGETQYF.

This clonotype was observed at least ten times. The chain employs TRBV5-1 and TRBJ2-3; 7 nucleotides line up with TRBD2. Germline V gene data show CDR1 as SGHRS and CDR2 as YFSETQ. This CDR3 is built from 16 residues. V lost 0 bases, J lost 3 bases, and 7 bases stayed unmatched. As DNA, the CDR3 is TGCGCCAGCAGCTTGGACGTAGGGGAGGGAACAGATACGCAGTATTTT. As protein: CASSLDVGEGTDTQYF.

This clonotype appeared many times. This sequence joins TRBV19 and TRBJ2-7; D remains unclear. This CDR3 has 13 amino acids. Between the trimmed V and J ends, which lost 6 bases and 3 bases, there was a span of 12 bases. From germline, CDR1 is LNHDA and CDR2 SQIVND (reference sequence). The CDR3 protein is CASRDMVGYEQYF. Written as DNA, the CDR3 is TGTGCCAGTAGAGACATGGTTGGCTACGAGCAGTACTTC.

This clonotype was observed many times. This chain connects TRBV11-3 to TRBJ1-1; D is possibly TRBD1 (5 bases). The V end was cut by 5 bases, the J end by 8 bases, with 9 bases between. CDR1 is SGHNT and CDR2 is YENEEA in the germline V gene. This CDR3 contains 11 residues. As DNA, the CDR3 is TGTGCCAGCAGCCGGGGGGGGGAAGCTTTCTTT. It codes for CASSRGGEAFF.

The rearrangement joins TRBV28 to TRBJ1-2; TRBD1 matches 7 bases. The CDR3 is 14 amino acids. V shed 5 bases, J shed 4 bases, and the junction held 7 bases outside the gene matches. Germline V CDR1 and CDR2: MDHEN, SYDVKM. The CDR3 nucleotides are TGTGCCAGCAGTGGCAGGGGGTGGGGCTATGGCTACACCTTC. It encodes CASSGRGWGYGYTF.

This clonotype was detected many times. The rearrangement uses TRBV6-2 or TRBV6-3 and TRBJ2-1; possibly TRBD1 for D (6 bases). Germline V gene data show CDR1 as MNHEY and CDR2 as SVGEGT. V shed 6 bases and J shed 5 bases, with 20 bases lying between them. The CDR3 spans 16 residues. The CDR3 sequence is CASSPPGRGFNNEQFF. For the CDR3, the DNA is TGTGCCAGCAGCCCCCCGGGCAGGGGCTTCAACAATGAGCAGTTCTTC.

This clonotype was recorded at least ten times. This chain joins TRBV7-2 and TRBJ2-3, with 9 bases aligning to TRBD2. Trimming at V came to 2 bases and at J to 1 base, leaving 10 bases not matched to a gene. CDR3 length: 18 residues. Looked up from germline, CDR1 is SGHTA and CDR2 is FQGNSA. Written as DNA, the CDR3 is TGTGCCAGCAGCTTACGGCGGGGGGGTCAGTTGGGCACAGATACGCAGTATTTT. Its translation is CASSLRRGGQLGTDTQYF.

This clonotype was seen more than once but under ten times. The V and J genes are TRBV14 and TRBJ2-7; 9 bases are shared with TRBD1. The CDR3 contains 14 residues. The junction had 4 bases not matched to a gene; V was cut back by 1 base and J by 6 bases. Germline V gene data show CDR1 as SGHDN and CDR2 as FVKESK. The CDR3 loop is CASSQVQGAIEQYF. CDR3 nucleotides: TGTGCCAGCAGCCAAGTACAGGGGGCGATCGAGCAGTACTTC. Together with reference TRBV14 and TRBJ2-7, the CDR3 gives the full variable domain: EAGVTQFPSHSVIEKGQTVTLRCDPISGHDNLYWYRRVMGKEIKFLLHFVKESKQDESGMPNNRFLAERTGGTYSTLKVQPAELEDSGVYFCASSQVQGAIEQYFGPGTRLTVT.

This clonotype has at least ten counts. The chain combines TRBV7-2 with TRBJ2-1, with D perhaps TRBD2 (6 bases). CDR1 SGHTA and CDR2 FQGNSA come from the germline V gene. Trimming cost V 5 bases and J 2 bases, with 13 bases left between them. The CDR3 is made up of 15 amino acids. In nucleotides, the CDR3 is TGTGCCAGCAGCCCCGGGAGCTCTCCCTACAATGAGCAGTTCTTC. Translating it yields CASSPGSSPYNEQFF.

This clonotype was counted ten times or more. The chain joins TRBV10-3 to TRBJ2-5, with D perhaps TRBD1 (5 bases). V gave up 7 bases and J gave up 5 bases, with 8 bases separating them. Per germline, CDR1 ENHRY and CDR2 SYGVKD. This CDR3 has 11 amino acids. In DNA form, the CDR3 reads TGTGCCATCACCGCAGGGGAGACCCAGTACTTC. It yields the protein CAITAGETQYF.

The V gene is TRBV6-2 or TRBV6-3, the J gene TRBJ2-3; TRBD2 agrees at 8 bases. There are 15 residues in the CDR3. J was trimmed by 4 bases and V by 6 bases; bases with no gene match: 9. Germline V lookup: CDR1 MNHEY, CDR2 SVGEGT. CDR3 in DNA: TGTGCCAGCAGCTCCCCAGGACTAGCATCAGATACGCAGTATTTT. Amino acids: CASSSPGLASDTQYF.

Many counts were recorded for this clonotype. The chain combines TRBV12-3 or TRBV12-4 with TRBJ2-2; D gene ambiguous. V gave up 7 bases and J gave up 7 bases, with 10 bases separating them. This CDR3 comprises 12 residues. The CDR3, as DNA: TGTGCCAGCACCCGAATGGGCGGGGAGCTGTTTTTT. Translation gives CASTRMGGELFF.

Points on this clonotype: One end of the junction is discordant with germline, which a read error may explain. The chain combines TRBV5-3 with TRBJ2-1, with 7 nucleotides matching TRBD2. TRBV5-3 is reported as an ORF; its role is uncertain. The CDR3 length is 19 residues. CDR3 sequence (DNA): TGTGCCAGCAGCTTGAGAGTGGCTTGGGCGGGAGCTACCTACAATGAGCAGTTCTTC. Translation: CASSLRVAWAGATYNEQFF.